These 22 T cell receptor beta chains came from one sample sequenced in a study of T-cell memory formation after mild COVID-19. MiXCR, applied by TCRdb to the 5' RACE reads, yields one record per CDR3 protein. The profile shows 350,000 to 450,000 distinct CDR3 sequences, approximately 24% of them singletons. The sequenced sample consisted of PBMCs or a T cell subset sorted from them (not recorded which). The receptors here all came from an adult woman who had mild COVID-19 (a few samples of this study predate the infection). Cell type and time point are not known.

This rearrangement joins TRBV11-3 to TRBJ2-1, with 13 bases that match TRBD2. The CDR3 contains 14 residues. J lost 9 bases, V lost 3 bases, and 2 bases had no gene match. Germline V gene lookup returns CDR1 SGHNT and CDR2 YENEEA. The CDR3 reads CASSLGLAGTEQFF. In DNA, the CDR3 is TGTGCCAGCAGCTTGGGACTAGCGGGAACTGAGCAGTTCTTC.

The V and J genes are TRBV7-9 and TRBJ2-4; the D is unclear. Trimming removed 2 bases from V and 1 base from J, with 12 bases in between. Germline lookup yields CDR1 SEHNR and CDR2 FQNEAQ (reference sequence). The CDR3 totals 16 residues. As DNA, the CDR3 is TGTGCCAGCAGCTTACCCGGATCGGTGGCCAAAAACATTCAGTACTTC. Encoded protein: CASSLPGSVAKNIQYF.

This clonotype has more than one count but fewer than ten. The chain recombines TRBV10-3 with TRBJ2-1, with 9 nucleotides matching TRBD2. This CDR3 contains 15 residues. Per germline, CDR1 ENHRY and CDR2 SYGVKD. Trimming removed 6 bases from V and 5 bases from J; junction bases left unmatched: 8. Here the CDR3 reads CAIRALAGADNEQFF. CDR3 DNA sequence: TGTGCCATCAGGGCGTTAGCGGGAGCGGACAATGAGCAGTTCTTC.

The genes are TRBV6-5 and TRBJ2-7; 11 positions agree with TRBD1. The CDR3 extends over 14 amino acids. J lost 5 bases, V lost 4 bases, and 4 bases had no gene match. The germline gives CDR1 MNHEY, CDR2 SVGAGI. CDR3 region: CASSLDRGPNEQYF. CDR3 nucleotide sequence: TGTGCCAGCAGTTTGGACAGGGGGCCCAACGAGCAGTACTTC.

The V and J genes are TRBV4-3 and TRBJ2-7; 14 bases are a match to TRBD2. The germline V gene has CDR1 LGHNA and CDR2 YSLEER. V dropped 4 bases and J dropped 2; count of bases not matched to a gene: 13. The CDR3 consists of 19 residues. The CDR3 DNA reads TGCGCCAGCAGCCGATTCCCCGGGACTAGCGGGAGAGTCACCTACGAGCAGTACTTC. Translating it yields CASSRFPGTSGRVTYEQYF.

The V gene is TRBV12-3 or TRBV12-4, the J gene TRBJ2-5; 15 nucleotides match TRBD2. The V segment lost 4 bases and the J segment 5 bases; nucleotides outside the gene matches: 5. This CDR3 has 16 amino acids. For the CDR3, the DNA is TGTGCCAGCAGTTATGGACTAGCGGGAGGGTGGGAGACCCAGTACTTC. Its protein is CASSYGLAGGWETQYF.

This clonotype has only a few counts. The chain couples TRBV7-2 to TRBJ1-1; D is undetermined. CDR1 SGHTA and CDR2 FQGNSA come from the germline V gene. The ends were cut back, 2 bases at V and 9 bases at J, with 16 bases in the middle. This CDR3 is 14 amino acids long. The CDR3 DNA follows: TGTGCCAGCAGCTTATCGGTCGGTATTGGGAAAGCTTTCTTT. Amino acid sequence: CASSLSVGIGKAFF.

There are a few counts of this clonotype. The chain uses TRBV28 and TRBJ2-3, with 8 bases lining up with TRBD2. Germline V gene sequence: CDR1 MDHEN, CDR2 SYDVKM. With V trimmed by 1 base and J by 3 bases, 6 bases remained unmatched. This CDR3 contains 16 residues. The chain's CDR3 is CASSLSGGGSTDTQYF. The CDR3 DNA sequence: TGTGCCAGCAGTTTATCCGGGGGGGGCAGTACAGATACGCAGTATTTT.

This clonotype showed up many times. V is TRBV9 and J is TRBJ2-5; D is uncertain. Trimming removed 0 bases from V and 2 bases from J, with 11 bases in between. Germline V gives CDR1 SGDLS, CDR2 YYNGEE. This CDR3 comprises 15 residues. This CDR3 reads CASSVGTIVQETQYF. DNA for the CDR3: TGTGCCAGCAGCGTAGGGACGATCGTACAAGAGACCCAGTACTTC.

J is TRBJ2-2 and V is TRBV18; TRBD1 agrees at 8 bases. The V segment lost 8 bases and the J segment 4 bases; nucleotides outside the gene matches: 3. CDR1 KGHSH and CDR2 LQKENI come from the germline V gene. There are 13 residues in the CDR3. The CDR3 DNA is TGTGCCAGCCGACAGGGGTCCACCGGGGAGCTGTTTTTT. It translates to CASRQGSTGELFF. The variable domain in full, with the rest retrieved from reference TRBV18 and TRBJ2-2, is NAGVMQNPRHLVRRRGQEARLRCSPMKGHSHVYWYRQLPEEGLKFMVYLQKENIIDESGMPKERFSAEFPKEGPSILRIQQVVRGDSAAYFCASRQGSTGELFFGEGSRLTVL.

This clonotype was seen only a few times. The chain recombines TRBV24-1 with TRBJ2-1; 10 bases are shared with TRBD2. With 1 base clipped from V and 0 bases from J, the junction kept 8 bases outside the gene matches. Germline CDR1 KGHDR, CDR2 SFDVKD. The CDR3 is 19 residues long. CDR3 protein: CATSDFLGSGRISYNEQFF. CDR3 nucleotide sequence: TGTGCCACCAGTGATTTCCTGGGTAGCGGGAGGATCTCCTACAATGAGCAGTTCTTC.

J is TRBJ2-3 and V is TRBV5-1; perhaps TRBD1 as D (7 bases). CDR3 length equals 15 residues. Germline V gene lookup returns CDR1 SGHRS and CDR2 YFSETQ. V was cut by 7 bases and J by 1 base, with 16 bases left in between. CDR3 residues: CASSRQGGGTDTQYF. The CDR3 nucleotides are TGCGCCAGCTCGCGACAGGGAGGCGGCACAGATACGCAGTATTTT.

This clonotype was counted only a few times. V and J are TRBV7-6 and TRBJ2-3; 13 positions agree with TRBD2. This CDR3 spans 17 amino acids. After removal of 5 bases from V and 5 bases from J, the junction contained 10 bases not matched to a gene. CDR1 is SGHVS and CDR2 is FNYEAQ in the germline V gene. The CDR3 loop reads CASSTGLAGPVGDTQYF. The CDR3 DNA follows: TGTGCCAGCAGCACGGGACTAGCGGGGCCGGTGGGAGATACGCAGTATTTT. The variable domain in full, completed from reference TRBV7-6 and TRBJ2-3, reads GAGVSQSPRYKVTKRGQDVALRCDPISGHVSLYWYRQALGQGPEFLTYFNYEAQQDKSGLPNDRFSAERPEGSISTLTIQRTEQRDSAMYRCASSTGLAGPVGDTQYFGPGTRLTVL.

V and J are TRBV2 and TRBJ2-1; possible D gene TRBD1, 6 bases. The V gene lost 5 bases and the J gene lost 4 bases, with 18 bases spanning the gap. This CDR3 region has 16 residues. Germline V lookup: CDR1 SNHLY, CDR2 FYNNEI. CDR3 amino acids: CASSTQGQRTYNEQFF. The CDR3 DNA follows: TGTGCCAGCAGTACCCAGGGGCAACGGACGTACAATGAGCAGTTCTTC.

This clonotype was seen a few times. The chain's CDR3 is CAWSINGGQETQYF. The DNA of the CDR3 is TGTGCCTGGAGTATAAACGGTGGACAAGAGACCCAGTACTTC. The chain couples TRBV30 to TRBJ2-5; D call uncertain. Germline assignment: CDR1 GTSNPN and CDR2 SVGIG (reference sequence). The V end was cut by 2 bases, the J end by 2 bases, with 12 bases between. The CDR3 length is 14 residues.

This sequence joins TRBV7-3 and TRBJ2-3, with TRBD1 identical over 12 bases. V lost 5 bases and J lost 5; bases outside the gene matches: 5. In germline, CDR1 is SGHTA, CDR2 FQGTGA. CDR3 length: 15 residues. In nucleotides, the CDR3 is TGTGCCAGCAGCAGGGGACAGGGGGCTGTAGATACGCAGTATTTT. It is translated as CASSRGQGAVDTQYF.

This chain links TRBV3-1 with TRBJ1-2, with D possibly matching TRBD1 (6 bases). V was shortened by 6 bases and J by 5 bases, with 19 bases between the two germline ends. CDR3 length equals 15 residues. The germline V gene encodes CDR1 LGHDT and CDR2 YNNKEL (reference sequence). The CDR3 is CASSLGEGDPYGYTF. CDR3 DNA sequence: TGTGCCAGCAGTCTCGGTGAGGGGGACCCTTATGGCTACACCTTC.

V and J are TRBV7-2 and TRBJ1-6; the D gene is possibly TRBD1 (6 bases). CDR3 length: 14 amino acids. CDR1 is SGHTA and CDR2 is FQGNSA in the germline V gene. Trimming cost V 5 bases and J 7 bases, with 12 bases left between them. The CDR3 coding sequence is TGTGCCAGCAGCGCGGACAGTCCGAATTCACCCCTCCACTTT. It codes for CASSADSPNSPLHF.

The rearrangement joins TRBV18 to TRBJ2-1; the D is unclear. CDR1 is KGHSH, CDR2 LQKENI, per germline. Trimming left V 2 bases short and J 5 bases short, with 7 bases between. The CDR3 totals 13 residues. CDR3 DNA sequence: TGTGCCAGCTCACCATCCACCAACAATGAGCAGTTCTTC. Protein: CASSPSTNNEQFF.

V gene TRBV5-4 combines with J gene TRBJ1-2; 11 bases agree with TRBD1. Germline loops: CDR1 SGHNT, CDR2 YYREEE (reference sequence). The CDR3 contains 15 residues. Trimming at V came to 5 bases and at J to 3 bases, leaving 6 bases not matched to a gene. Here the CDR3 reads CASRMDRGLDYGYTF. Here the CDR3 DNA reads TGTGCCAGCAGGATGGACAGGGGGCTTGACTATGGCTACACCTTC.

The V gene is TRBV6-5, the J gene TRBJ1-4; D unclear. The germline V gene has CDR1 MNHEY and CDR2 SVGAGI. This CDR3 is 15 amino acids long. Between the trimmed V and J ends, which lost 0 bases and 8 bases, there was a span of 13 bases. The CDR3 protein is CASSYSSRAAEKLFF. Here the CDR3 DNA reads TGTGCCAGCAGTTACTCAAGCCGGGCCGCGGAAAAACTGTTTTTT.

The rearrangement uses TRBV6-1 and TRBJ2-1, with 8 bases lining up with TRBD2. CDR1 and CDR2 from the germline V gene are MNHNS and SASEGT. This CDR3 spans 15 amino acids. After removal of 2 bases from V and 0 bases from J, the junction contained 0 bases not matched to a gene. Here the CDR3 reads CASSELAGSYNEQFF. In DNA form, the CDR3 reads TGTGCCAGCAGTGAACTAGCGGGCTCCTACAATGAGCAGTTCTTC.